This T cell receptor beta chain was identified during a study of control samples from healthy donors and cancer patients. Only in-frame clones appear in the TCRdb table, and some are missing; sequencing was by immunoSEQ multiplex PCR. Of 15,000 to 17,000 clones in the sample, about 89% were seen once. The CDR3 runs 10 residues. The germline CDR1 and CDR2 sequences are LNHDA and SQIVND (reference sequence). This TCR came from a woman in her 70s with colorectal cancer. The chain joins TRBV19 to TRBJ2-4; 7 bases map to TRBD1. The sequencing input was PBMCs. The CDR3 loop reads CASRGLFQYF. In DNA, the CDR3 is TGTGCTTCTAGGGGGCTGTTTCAGTACTTC.